This T cell receptor beta chain is from a study of blood T cell repertoires in COVID-19. Study information: Sources were T cells, B-cell-depleted T cells, or PBMCs; the material itself was cDNA or gDNA.

TCRdb keeps only in-frame clones here, not all; method: immunoSEQ multiplex PCR. In the table there are approximately 320,000 clones, nearly 90% of which are singletons. V dropped 1 base and J dropped 6 bases, with 16 bases sitting between them. The germline V gene has CDR1 SGHKS and CDR2 YYEKEE (reference sequence). CDR3 length: 15 amino acids. J is TRBJ1-2 and V is TRBV5-5; D is possibly TRBD1 (5 bases). The clonotype originates from a woman aged 30 to 39 with COVID-19, enrolled during active disease. The source material was peripheral blood. The CDR3: CASSLIVDISHGYTF. In nucleotides, the CDR3 is TGTGCCAGCAGCTTGATTGTGGACATAAGCCATGGCTACACCTTC.